A selection of T cell receptor beta chains follows, all from one sample in a study of blood T cell repertoires in COVID-19. Generated by immunoSEQ multiplex PCR, the TCRdb table keeps only in-frame clones and is missing some. The profile shows 190,000 or so clones, around four fifths of them singletons. Material: peripheral blood. The receptors originated from a woman of 80 years or more with active or convalescent COVID-19. Each CDR3 is given with its conserved first and last residue. Each record gives: D gene, J gene, V gene, CDR3 protein. A D gene is named only where the DNA matches it firmly.

TRBD2 | TRBJ2-3 | TRBV10-3 | CAIYAGGTPSTDTQYF
- | TRBJ1-4 | TRBV6-1 | CASSEHRATNEKLFF
TRBD1 | TRBJ1-3 | TRBV6-1 | CASSELGTGETIYF
- | TRBJ1-2 | TRBV25-1 | CASSEFSGADGYTF
- | TRBJ2-1 | TRBV13 | CASSLGSSYNEQFF
TRBD1 | TRBJ1-3 | TRBV4-3 | CASSQDYRQGGNTIYF
- | TRBJ2-1 | TRBV5-1 | CASSLFGGDNEQFF
- | TRBJ1-1 | TRBV3-1/TRBV3-2 | CASRIAPNTEAFF
- | TRBJ2-2 | TRBV11-1 | CASSSAKGELFF
- | TRBJ1-3 | TRBV19 | CASSIWRSSGNTIYF
- | TRBJ1-4 | TRBV7-9 | CASSLGVEKLFF
- | TRBJ2-6 | TRBV2 | CAGTGSGANVLTF
- | TRBJ1-1 | TRBV9 | CASSPQVVGTEAFF
TRBD2 | TRBJ2-1 | TRBV4-2 | CASSRLGSTGRGGYNEQFF
- | TRBJ2-7 | TRBV5-1 | CASSLAPGNSYEQYF
- | TRBJ2-7 | TRBV5-1 | CASSGGTVYEQYF
- | TRBJ1-6 | TRBV18 | CASGETYNSPLHF
- | TRBJ1-1 | TRBV11-2 | CASNRDMNTEAFF
- | TRBJ1-1 | TRBV18 | CASSLTRGTEAFF
TRBD1 | TRBJ1-2 | TRBV5-5 | CASSIGTGGHYGYTF
TRBD1 | TRBJ1-2 | TRBV4-1 | CASSQAQGDYGYTF
- | TRBJ2-7 | TRBV3-1/TRBV3-2 | CASSPQLGVSYEQYF
- | TRBJ2-7 | TRBV28 | CASSLPLGLGGEQYF
TRBD1 | TRBJ1-6 | TRBV7-8 | CASRKPGQSSPLHF
TRBD1 | TRBJ2-2 | TRBV5-1 | CASSSRQGAEGELFF
- | TRBJ1-6 | TRBV30 | CAWSVGLQAPLHF
TRBD2 | TRBJ2-1 | TRBV9 | CASSRLAGHNEQFF
TRBD1 | TRBJ2-1 | TRBV11-2 | CASSYRQGNIINEQFF
- | TRBJ2-5 | TRBV20-1 | CSASRQILETQYF
- | TRBJ2-2 | TRBV19 | CASRGSGKRNTGELFF
- | TRBJ2-7 | TRBV20-1 | CSARNRREQYF
- | TRBJ1-2 | TRBV30 | CAREQGNYGYTF
- | TRBJ1-4 | TRBV6-5 | CAAAGGAKGEKLFF
- | TRBJ2-3 | TRBV9 | CASSVGRELNTDTQYF
TRBD2 | TRBJ2-5 | TRBV5-1 | CASSTGLAGEQETQYF
- | TRBJ2-7 | TRBV6-1 | CASSEAGRGPYEQYF